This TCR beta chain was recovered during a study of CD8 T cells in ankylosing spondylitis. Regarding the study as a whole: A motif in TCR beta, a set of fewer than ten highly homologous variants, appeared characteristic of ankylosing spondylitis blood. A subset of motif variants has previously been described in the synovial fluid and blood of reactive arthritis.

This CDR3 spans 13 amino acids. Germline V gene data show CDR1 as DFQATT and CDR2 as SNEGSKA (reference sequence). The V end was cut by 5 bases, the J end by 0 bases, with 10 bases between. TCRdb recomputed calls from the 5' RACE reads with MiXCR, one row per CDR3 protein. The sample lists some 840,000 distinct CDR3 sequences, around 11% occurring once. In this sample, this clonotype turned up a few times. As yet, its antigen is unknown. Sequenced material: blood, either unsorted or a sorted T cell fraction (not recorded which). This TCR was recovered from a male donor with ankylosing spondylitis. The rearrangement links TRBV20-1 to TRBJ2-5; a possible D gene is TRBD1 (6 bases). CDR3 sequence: CSAYGQHQETQYF. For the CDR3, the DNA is TGCAGTGCTTATGGACAGCACCAAGAGACCCAGTACTTC.